The clone carrying this T cell receptor (beta chain) was picked up one time. What it recognizes is unknown. This sample stems from a study of cytomegalovirus exposure and HLA in healthy donors. Study-wide points: A few CMV-associated chains were confirmed in vitro to be specific for CMV antigens. The study designated fewer than 200 TCR beta chains cytomegalovirus-associated. Subsequent analysis of the 120 or so validation repertoires found a tendency for first-cohort TCR clusters to co-occur.

CDR1 is LGHNT and CDR2 is FRNRAP in the germline V gene. V lost 0 bases to trimming and J lost 6 bases, with 14 bases between them. The CDR3 length is 16 residues. TCRdb's table, derived via immunoSEQ multiplex PCR, lists solely in-frame clones and lacks some. This table has about 160,000 clones, 85% to 90% appearing once. V is TRBV12-5 and J is TRBJ1-4, with a possible D match to TRBD1 (5 bases). This sequence was found in a woman between 18 and 29 years old in good health and CMV-seropositive. The material sequenced was PBMCs. Written as DNA, the CDR3 is TGTGCTAGTGGTTTGGTACGTTTTAGGGGTTATGAAAAACTGTTTTTT. It is translated as CASGLVRFRGYEKLFF.